The entry below describes one TCR beta chain. MiXCR was run by TCRdb on the RT-PCR reads, yielding one entry per CDR3 protein. Among hundreds of thousands of distinct CDR3 sequences, around 40% were seen once, and the ten largest hold 11%. This entry belongs to a study of patients and donors after allogeneic stem cell transplantation. The junction had 9 bases not matched to a gene; V was cut back by 7 bases and J by 4 bases. The CDR3 is 15 amino acids. Germline V gene sequence: CDR1 ENHRY, CDR2 SYGVKD. Sequencing was performed on blood, either unsorted or a sorted T cell fraction (not recorded which). The J gene is TRBJ2-3, the V gene TRBV10-3, with 9 bases identical to TRBD1. The TCR sequence derives from a human donor who was either an allogeneic HSCT recipient or a stem cell or donor lymphocyte infusion donor (not recorded which). It is not recorded whose cells these are; they may come from a transplant donor. The CDR3 here is CAITRTGEGADTQYF. The CDR3 DNA sequence: TGTGCCATCACCAGGACAGGGGAAGGGGCAGATACGCAGTATTTT.